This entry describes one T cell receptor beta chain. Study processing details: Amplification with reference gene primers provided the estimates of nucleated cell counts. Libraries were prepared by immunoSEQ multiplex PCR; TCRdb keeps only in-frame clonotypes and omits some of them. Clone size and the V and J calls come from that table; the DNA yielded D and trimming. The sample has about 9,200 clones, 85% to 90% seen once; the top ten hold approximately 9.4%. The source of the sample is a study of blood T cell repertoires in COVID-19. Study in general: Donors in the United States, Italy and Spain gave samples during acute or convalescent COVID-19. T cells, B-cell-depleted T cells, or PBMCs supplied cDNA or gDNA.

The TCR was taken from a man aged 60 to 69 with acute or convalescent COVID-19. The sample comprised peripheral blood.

CDR3 in DNA: TGTGCCAGCTCACAGGCCAGGACAGGGGTCCACAATGAGCAGTTCTTC. Residues: CASSQARTGVHNEQFF. The V call is TRBV18, the J call TRBJ2-1; 9 nucleotides agree with TRBD1. This CDR3 is 16 amino acids long. CDR1 and CDR2 from the germline V gene are KGHSH and LQKENI. V shed 4 bases and J 5 bases; nucleotides not matched to a gene: 9.